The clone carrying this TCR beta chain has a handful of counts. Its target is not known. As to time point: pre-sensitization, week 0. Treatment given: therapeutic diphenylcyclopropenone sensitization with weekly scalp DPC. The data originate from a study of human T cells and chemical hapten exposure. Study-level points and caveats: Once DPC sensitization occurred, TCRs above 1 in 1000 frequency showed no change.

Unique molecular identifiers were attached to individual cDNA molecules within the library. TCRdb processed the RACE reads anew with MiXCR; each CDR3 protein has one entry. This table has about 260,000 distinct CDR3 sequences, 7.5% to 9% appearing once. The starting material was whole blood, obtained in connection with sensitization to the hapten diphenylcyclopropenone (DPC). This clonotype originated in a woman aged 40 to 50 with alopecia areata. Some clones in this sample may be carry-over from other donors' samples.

The CDR3 DNA sequence: TGCGCCAGCAGCGGGGACAGGGGAAGGGCTGAAGCTTTCTTT. Its translation is CASSGDRGRAEAFF. This sequence joins TRBV5-1 and TRBJ1-1; 10 bases align to TRBD1. Germline V CDR1 and CDR2: SGHRS, YFSETQ. V gave up 4 bases and J gave up 6 bases; unmatched junction bases: 6. The CDR3 runs to 14 residues.